The 12 T cell receptor beta chains below come from one sample, sequenced in a study of OX40 agonist ivuxolimab in advanced cancers. Assay: immunoSEQ multiplex PCR; the TCRdb copy retains only in-frame clones and omits some. The sample holds over 55,000 clones, about 81% seen once. Sequenced material: CD4+ or CD8+ T cells sorted from blood, taken in a trial of the OX40 agonist ivuxolimab. The receptors here all came from an adult with an advanced solid tumor such as melanoma, head and neck, liver or kidney cancer.

The chain joins TRBV5-4 to TRBJ1-1, with D unresolved. CDR1 SGHNT and CDR2 YYREEE come from the germline V gene (reference sequence). The CDR3 spans 15 residues. The V and J ends lost 1 base and 0 bases respectively, with 10 bases between them. CDR3 protein: CASSLSGRVNTEAFF. The CDR3, as DNA: TGTGCCAGCAGCTTGTCTGGCAGAGTGAACACTGAAGCTTTCTTT.

This chain uses TRBV9 with TRBJ2-7; no clear D. CDR1 and CDR2 (germline): SGDLS, YYNGEE. The CDR3 covers 15 residues. Trimming cost V 0 bases and J 3 bases, with 13 bases left between them. The CDR3 loop reads CASSVGGGKNYEQYF. Here the CDR3 DNA reads TGTGCCAGCAGCGTAGGAGGTGGGAAAAACTACGAGCAGTACTTC.

The chain has TRBV7-8 and TRBJ2-2; D might be TRBD2 (5 bases). From germline, CDR1 is SGHVS and CDR2 FQNEAQ. CDR3 length equals 15 residues. Trimming removed 1 base at V and 4 bases at J, with 10 bases between. The CDR3 DNA reads TGTGCCAGCAGCTTAGGAGGGCCTGTCACCGGGGAGCTGTTTTTT. This translates into CASSLGGPVTGELFF.

This clone was observed a handful of times. This sequence joins TRBV30 and TRBJ1-1; the D is unclear. Trimming stripped 4 bases from V and 3 bases from J, with 3 bases between. The CDR3 spans 10 residues. Germline V CDR1 and CDR2: GTSNPN, SVGIG (reference sequence). DNA for the CDR3: TGTGCCTGGACCGACACTGAAGCTTTCTTT. It translates to CAWTDTEAFF.

V is TRBV18 and J is TRBJ1-2; TRBD1 matches at 9 bases. The CDR3 extends over 18 amino acids. Looked up from germline, CDR1 is KGHSH and CDR2 is LQKENI. J lost 8 bases, V lost 6 bases, and 22 bases had no gene match. The CDR3 region is CASSLSPGTGSAAWGYTF. The CDR3 DNA reads TGTGCCAGCTCCCTAAGTCCCGGGACAGGGTCGGCCGCGTGGGGCTACACCTTC.

This rearrangement joins TRBV7-8 to TRBJ2-3; D is unclear. The V gene lost 5 bases and the J gene lost 2 bases, with 20 bases spanning the gap. CDR3 size: 17 residues. Per germline, CDR1 SGHVS and CDR2 FQNEAQ. The CDR3: CASSPAISRSHTDTQYF. CDR3 coding DNA: TGTGCCAGCAGCCCAGCGATCTCCCGCAGTCACACAGATACGCAGTATTTT.

This clone appeared a few times. V and J are TRBV9 and TRBJ1-5; D is uncertain. The germline V gene encodes CDR1 SGDLS and CDR2 YYNGEE. The V and J ends lost 3 bases and 11 bases respectively, with 15 bases between them. The CDR3 has 13 residues. The CDR3 spells CASSETPRSSQHF. In DNA form, the CDR3 reads TGTGCCAGCAGCGAGACCCCCAGGTCGTCCCAGCATTTT.

The CDR3 DNA reads as TGTGCCAGCAGCCCAAGGACTAGCGGGGCGTACAATGAGCAGTTCTTC. It yields the protein CASSPRTSGAYNEQFF. The chain is built from TRBV11-3 and TRBJ2-1; 12 bases fit TRBD2. There are 16 residues in the CDR3. Germline lookup yields CDR1 SGHNT and CDR2 YENEEA. V was clipped by 5 bases and J by 4 bases; unmatched bases: 6.

The V and J genes are TRBV6-6 and TRBJ2-5, with D tentatively TRBD2 (5 bases). Looked up from germline, CDR1 is MNHNY and CDR2 is SVGAGI (reference sequence). The V end lost 5 bases, the J end lost 7 bases, and 11 bases lay between the germline ends. The CDR3 sequence is 12 residues long. For the CDR3, the DNA is TGTGCCAGCAGTAAGGACTGGGGGACCCAGTACTTC. This codes for CASSKDWGTQYF.

This rearrangement joins TRBV7-2 to TRBJ2-5, with 10 nucleotides matching TRBD2. V was pared by 5 bases and J by 5 bases, with 11 bases of the junction left unmatched. The CDR3 runs to 16 residues. In germline, CDR1 is SGHTA, CDR2 FQGNSA. CDR3 in DNA: TGTGCCAGCAGCCTCTCAAGCGGGGGGGCCTATGAGACCCAGTACTTC. Amino acids: CASSLSSGGAYETQYF.

A few counts support this clone. This CDR3 is CASSQGNDRGDFF. CDR3 sequence (DNA): TGCGCCAGCAGCCAAGGGAACGACAGGGGAGATTTCTTT. V and J are TRBV4-1 and TRBJ1-1; 8 positions match TRBD1. J gave up 13 bases and V 1 base, and 8 bases lay outside the gene matches. The CDR3 consists of 13 residues. The germline CDR1 and CDR2 sequences are MGHRA and YSYEKL.

The chain uses TRBV29-1 and TRBJ2-3; 9 positions agree with TRBD2. J gave up 8 bases and V 5 bases, and 8 bases lay outside the gene matches. CDR3 length: 13 amino acids. Germline V gene sequence: CDR1 SQVTM, CDR2 ANQGSEA. CDR3: CSVLAGGQVTQYF. The CDR3 bases are TGCAGCGTTCTGGCGGGGGGGCAGGTTACGCAGTATTTT.